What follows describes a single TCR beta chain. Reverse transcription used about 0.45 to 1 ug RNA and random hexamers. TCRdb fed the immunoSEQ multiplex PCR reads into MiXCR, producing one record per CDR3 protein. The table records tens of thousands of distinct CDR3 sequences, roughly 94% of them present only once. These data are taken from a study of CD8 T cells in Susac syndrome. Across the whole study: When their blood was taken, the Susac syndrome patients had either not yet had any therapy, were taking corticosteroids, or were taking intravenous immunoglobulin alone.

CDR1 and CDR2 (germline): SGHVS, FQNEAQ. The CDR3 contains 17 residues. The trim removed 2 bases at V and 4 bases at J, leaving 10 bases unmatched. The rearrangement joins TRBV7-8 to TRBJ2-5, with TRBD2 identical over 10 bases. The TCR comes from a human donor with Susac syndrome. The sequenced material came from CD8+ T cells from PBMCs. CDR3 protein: CASSLRSSGGEGETQYF. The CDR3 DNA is TGTGCCAGCAGCTTAAGGTCGAGCGGGGGGGAAGGAGAGACCCAGTACTTC.